This T cell receptor (beta chain) was found in a study of cytomegalovirus exposure and HLA in healthy donors. The PCR had 60 Vbeta and 13 Jbeta primers. Sequencing was performed with immunoSEQ multiplex PCR; in TCRdb, only in-frame clones are kept and a portion is missing. Its table lists fewer than 250,000 clones. The CDR3 extends over 16 amino acids. CDR1 and CDR2 from the germline V gene are SGHAT and FQNNGV. V shed 1 base, J shed 1 base, and the junction held 4 bases outside the gene matches. Sequencing was carried out using PBMCs. This chain uses TRBV11-2 with TRBJ2-5, with 9 bases matching TRBD2. The TCR sequence derives from a woman under 40 in good health and CMV-seropositive. The CDR3 region has the DNA TGTGCCAGCAGCTTAGTGAATAGCGGGGGCCAAGAGACCCAGTACTTC. Protein: CASSLVNSGGQETQYF.